This TCR beta chain was identified during a study of vaccination and CD4 T cells after COVID-19. Overall study context: Stimulation of the cells used overlapping spike peptide pools from SARS-CoV-2 and from the common cold coronaviruses HCoV-NL63, HCoV-OC43 and HCoV-229E.

Trimming took 3 bases from V and 7 from J, leaving 15 bases between them. Germline V lookup: CDR1 SGHTA, CDR2 FQGNSA. This CDR3 spans 14 amino acids. This clonotype was detected only a few times. The antigen is unknown. Treatment denoted: approximately nine-day PBMC culture with coronavirus spike peptide pools or control peptides (ViraFEST assay). The Oncomine TCR Beta short-read assay generated sequence data from the DNA of cultured CD4+ T cells. TCRdb re-called the PCR reads with MiXCR, one entry per CDR3 protein. The sample consists of around 15,000 distinct CDR3 sequences, 45% to 55% of them appearing once.

The sample consisted of CD4+ T cells from blood, cultured in vitro. V usage is TRBV7-2 and J usage is TRBJ1-2, with D uncertain. The clonotype was recovered from a human donor who had recovered from COVID-19. The CDR3 region is CASSLEVSTGGYTF. For the CDR3, the DNA is TGTGCCAGCAGCTTGGAGGTTTCTACTGGTGGCTACACCTTC. The whole variable domain, remainder taken from reference TRBV7-2 and TRBJ1-2, is GAGVSQSPSNKVTEKGKDVELRCDPISGHTALYWYRQSLGQGLEFLIYFQGNSAPDKSGLPSDRFSAERTGGSVSTLTIQRTQQEDSAVYLCASSLEVSTGGYTFGSGTRLTVV.